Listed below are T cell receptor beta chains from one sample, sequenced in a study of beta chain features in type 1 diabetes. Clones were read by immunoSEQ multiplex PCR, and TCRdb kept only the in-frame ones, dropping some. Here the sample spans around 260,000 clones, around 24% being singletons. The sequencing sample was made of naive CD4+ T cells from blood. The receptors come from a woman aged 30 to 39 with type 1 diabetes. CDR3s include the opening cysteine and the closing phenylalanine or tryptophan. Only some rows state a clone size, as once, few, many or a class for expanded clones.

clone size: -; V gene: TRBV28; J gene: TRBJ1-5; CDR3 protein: CASSPLSQPQHF
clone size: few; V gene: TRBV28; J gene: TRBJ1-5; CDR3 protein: CASSSPTDNQPQHF
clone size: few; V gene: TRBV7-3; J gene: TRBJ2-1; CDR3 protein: CASSLWLAGGNEQFF
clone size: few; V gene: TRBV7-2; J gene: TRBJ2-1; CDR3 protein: CASSLDYHNEQFF
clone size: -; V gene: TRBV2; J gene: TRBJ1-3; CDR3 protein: CASSGQYSGNTIYF
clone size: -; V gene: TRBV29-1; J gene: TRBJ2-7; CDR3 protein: CSVGGTSGMSATVYEQYF
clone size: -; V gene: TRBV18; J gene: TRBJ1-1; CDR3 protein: CASSPLTGANTEAFF
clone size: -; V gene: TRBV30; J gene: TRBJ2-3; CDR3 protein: CAWTPGLAGYKYF
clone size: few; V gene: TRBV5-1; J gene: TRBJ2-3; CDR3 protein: CASSQTGVMVADTQYF
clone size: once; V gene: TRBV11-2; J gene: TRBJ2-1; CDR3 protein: CASSPDTEGYNEQFF
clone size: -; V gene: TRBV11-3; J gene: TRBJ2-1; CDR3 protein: CASSLSWRYNEQFF
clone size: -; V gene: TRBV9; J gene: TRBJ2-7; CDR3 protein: CASSIGLADYYEQYF
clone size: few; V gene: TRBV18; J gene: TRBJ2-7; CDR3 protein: CASSLLESSYEQYF
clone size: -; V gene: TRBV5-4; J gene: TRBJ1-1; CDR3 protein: CASGTALMNTEAFF
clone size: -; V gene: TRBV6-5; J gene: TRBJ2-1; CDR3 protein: CASSSSASSYNEQFF
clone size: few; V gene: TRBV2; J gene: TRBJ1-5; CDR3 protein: CASILDRAQPQHF
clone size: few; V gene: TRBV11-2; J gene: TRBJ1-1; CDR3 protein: CASRLASGVEAFF
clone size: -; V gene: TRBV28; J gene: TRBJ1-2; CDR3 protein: CASIKPGTAGYTF
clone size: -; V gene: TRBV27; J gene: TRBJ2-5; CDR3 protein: CASSLREGPKLTQYF
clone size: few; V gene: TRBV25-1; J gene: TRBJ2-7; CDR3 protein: CASSEGSGPVNEQYF
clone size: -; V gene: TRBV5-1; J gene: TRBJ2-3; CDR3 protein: CASSNQPGLASTDTQYF
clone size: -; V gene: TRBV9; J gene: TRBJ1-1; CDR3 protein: CASSRVPLGNTEAFF
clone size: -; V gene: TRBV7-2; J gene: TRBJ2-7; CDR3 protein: CASSRASGVHEQYF
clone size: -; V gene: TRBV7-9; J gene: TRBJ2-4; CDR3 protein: CASSISPSDIQYF
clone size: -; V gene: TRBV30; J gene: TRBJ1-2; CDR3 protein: CAWGQGAGGYTF
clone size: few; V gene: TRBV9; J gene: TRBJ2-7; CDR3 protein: CASSVAGVPTYEQYF
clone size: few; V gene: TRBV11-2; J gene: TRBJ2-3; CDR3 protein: CASSPGLADYTDTQYF
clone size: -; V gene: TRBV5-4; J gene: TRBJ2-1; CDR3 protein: CASSLGTSGTYNEQFF
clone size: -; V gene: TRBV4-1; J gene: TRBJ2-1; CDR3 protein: CASSYSPGQSYNEQFF
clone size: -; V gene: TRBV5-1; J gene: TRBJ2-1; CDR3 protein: CASSLELAGGGNEQFF
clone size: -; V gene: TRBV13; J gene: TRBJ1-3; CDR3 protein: CASSLGRNSGNTIYF
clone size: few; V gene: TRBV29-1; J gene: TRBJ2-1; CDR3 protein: CSAPGIAGGLGEQFF
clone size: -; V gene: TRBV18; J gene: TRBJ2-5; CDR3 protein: CASSPSGSQETQYF
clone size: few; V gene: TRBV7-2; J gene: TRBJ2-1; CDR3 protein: CASSSTASSYNEQFF
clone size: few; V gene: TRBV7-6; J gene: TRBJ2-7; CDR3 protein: CASSLGGQGRSYEQYF
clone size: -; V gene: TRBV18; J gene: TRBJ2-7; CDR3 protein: CASSPLAPSREQYF
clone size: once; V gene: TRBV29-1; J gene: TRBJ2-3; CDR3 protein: CSVAPGRGTDTQYF
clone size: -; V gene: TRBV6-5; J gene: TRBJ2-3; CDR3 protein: CASSYTSTDNTQYF
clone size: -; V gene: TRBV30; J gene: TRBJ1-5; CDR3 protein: CAWSSQAGQPQHF
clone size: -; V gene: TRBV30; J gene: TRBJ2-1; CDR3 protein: CAWSRRGSSYNEQFF
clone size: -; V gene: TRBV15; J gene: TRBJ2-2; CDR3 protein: CATSRDRAPGELFF
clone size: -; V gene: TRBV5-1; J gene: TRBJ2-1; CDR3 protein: CASSLEGLVINEQFF
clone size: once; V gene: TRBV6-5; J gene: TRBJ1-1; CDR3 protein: CASQAAPNTEAFF
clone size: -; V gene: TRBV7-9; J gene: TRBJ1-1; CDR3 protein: CASSLRQAAEAFF
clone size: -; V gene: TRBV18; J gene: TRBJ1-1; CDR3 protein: CASSNPGEVNTEAFF
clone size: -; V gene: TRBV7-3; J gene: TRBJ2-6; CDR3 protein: CASSRRGSGANVLTF
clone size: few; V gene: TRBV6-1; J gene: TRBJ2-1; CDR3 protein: CASSLTSGSHNEQFF
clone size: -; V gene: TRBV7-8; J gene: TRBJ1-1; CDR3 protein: CASSHRQASMNTEAFF
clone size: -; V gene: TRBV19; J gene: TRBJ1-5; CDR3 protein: CASMMKGAFNQPQHF
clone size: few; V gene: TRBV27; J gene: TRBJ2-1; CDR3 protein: CASSSEYNEQFF
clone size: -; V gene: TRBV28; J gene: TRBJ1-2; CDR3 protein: CASRDRGRNYGYTF
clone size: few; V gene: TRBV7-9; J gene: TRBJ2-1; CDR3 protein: CASSLTQGVWNEQFF
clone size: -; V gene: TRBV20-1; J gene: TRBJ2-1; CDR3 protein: CSASPGDEQFF
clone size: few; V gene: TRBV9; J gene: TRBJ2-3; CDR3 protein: CASSVEGARMSDTQYF
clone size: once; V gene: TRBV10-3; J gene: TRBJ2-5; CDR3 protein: CAISGETGLASGETQYF